This TCR beta chain emerged from a study of blood T cell repertoires in COVID-19. The V end lost 4 bases, the J end lost 5 bases, and 20 bases lay between the germline ends. CDR3 size: 16 residues. The V gene's germline CDR1 is MNHNY and CDR2 SVGAGI (reference sequence). This clone was recorded only once. Produced via immunoSEQ multiplex PCR; TCRdb's table is partial and in-frame only. The data show 200,000 or so clones, with about four fifths seen just once and approximately 7.6% held by the top ten. This sequence joins TRBV6-6 and TRBJ2-5; D gene unclear. This receptor was obtained from a man aged 40-50 years who had recovered from COVID-19. The sample consisted of PBMCs or T cells enriched from blood (not recorded which). The CDR3 nucleotides read TGTGCCAGCAGTTCAACCCCTTCGGGTATGTCCGAGACCCAGTACTTC. It codes for CASSSTPSGMSETQYF.